This TCR beta chain stems from a study of Graves' ophthalmopathy and Graves' hyperthyroidism. Investigators amplified TCR beta CDR3 regions from RNA transcripts. First-round RT-PCR employed HTBI primers, with a second-round multiplex PCR after it. Each CDR3 protein is one row after TCRdb ran MiXCR on the multiplex PCR reads. This table has approximately 700,000 distinct CDR3 sequences, approximately 40% appearing once. This clonotype has a count of ten or more. Other autoimmune diseases, uncontrolled infections, pregnancy or lactation ruled patients out of participation. The CDR3 length is 13 residues. Trimming pared 0 bases from V and 7 bases from J, leaving 9 bases between. Germline CDR1 reads SGHAT; CDR2 reads FQNNGV.

The sequenced sample consisted of peripheral blood. The chain links TRBV11-2 to TRBJ2-5; D gene ambiguous. The source is an adult man with Graves' ophthalmopathy. The CDR3 nucleotides read TGTGCCAGCAGCTTAGACAGAGGTGGGACCCAGTACTTC. Its translation is CASSLDRGGTQYF.